These 2 T cell receptor beta chains share one sample of origin, sequenced in a study of Ad26.COV2.S vaccination and SARS-CoV-2 variants. As to treatment: 19 received Ad26.COV2.S at low or high dose, single or two shots; roughly 5 received placebo; per-sample allocation not given. Sample collection was performed on day 63 after the first vaccine or placebo injection. The assay was immunoSEQ multiplex PCR, and TCRdb's table has in-frame clones only and misses some. In the table there are fewer than 400,000 clones, about 82% of which are singletons. The source was peripheral blood, collected in a trial of Ad26.COV2.S vaccine versus placebo. The receptors derive from a person between 18 and 60 years old who received the Ad26.COV2.S COVID-19 vaccine or a placebo.

This CDR3 reads CASSLGGRALADTQYF. The CDR3, as DNA: TGTGCCAGCAGCTTGGGGGGGCGCGCCCTCGCAGATACGCAGTATTTT. The chain combines TRBV7-2 with TRBJ2-3; tentatively, D is TRBD2 (7 bases). Looked up from germline, CDR1 is SGHTA and CDR2 is FQGNSA. Trimming removed 3 bases at V and 4 bases at J, with 17 bases between. The CDR3 extends over 16 amino acids.

The chain has TRBV14 and TRBJ2-1; either TRBD1 or TRBD2 may supply D (7 bases each). The CDR3 has 18 amino acids. V lost 0 bases, J lost 8 bases, and 23 bases lay in between. The germline V gene has CDR1 SGHDN and CDR2 FVKESK. The CDR3 bases are TGTGCCAGCAGCCAAGATGCGACCGAGACAGGGAGGGGCGATGAGCAGTTCTTC. It specifies CASSQDATETGRGDEQFF.